Shown below are 4 T cell receptor beta chains from a single sample sequenced in a study of cytomegalovirus exposure and HLA in healthy donors. The PCR used 60 Vbeta and 13 Jbeta primers. The method was immunoSEQ multiplex PCR; TCRdb's version includes in-frame clones alone and lacks a portion of them. In total, the table holds about 130,000 clones. Sequencing input: PBMCs. These receptors were taken from a man under 40 in good health and CMV-seronegative.

The chain carries TRBV7-3 and TRBJ2-1, with 12 bases lining up with TRBD1. Germline CDR1 reads SGHTA; CDR2 reads FQGTGA. Trimming removed 5 bases from V and 7 bases from J; junction bases left unmatched: 15. The CDR3 has 18 residues. The CDR3 sequence is CASSQMGQGALLGNEQFF. The CDR3, as DNA: TGTGCCAGCAGCCAGATGGGACAGGGGGCCCTTCTTGGGAATGAGCAGTTCTTC.

The chain employs TRBV5-1 and TRBJ1-2; no reliable D call. The CDR3 sequence is 13 residues long. Trimming took off 1 base at V and 2 bases at J, with 6 bases between the two ends. Germline lookup yields CDR1 SGHRS and CDR2 YFSETQ. CDR3 in amino acids: CASSLNTNYGYTF. The CDR3, as DNA: TGCGCCAGCAGCTTGAACACGAACTATGGCTACACCTTC.

The chain uses TRBV4-2 and TRBJ2-1, with TRBD1 as a possible D gene (6 bases). CDR1 and CDR2 from the germline V gene are LGHNA and YNFKEQ. V gave up 4 bases and J gave up 5 bases, with 18 bases separating them. The CDR3 length is 16 residues. In DNA form, the CDR3 reads TGTGCCAGCAGCCCACAGGGCCTCGGTTTCCACAATGAGCAGTTCTTC. It specifies CASSPQGLGFHNEQFF.

This chain joins TRBV30 and TRBJ2-3; TRBD1 is a possible D gene (6 bases). Trimming took off 0 bases at V and 4 bases at J, with 17 bases between the two ends. The CDR3 consists of 16 residues. The germline CDR1 and CDR2 sequences are GTSNPN and SVGIG (reference sequence). CDR3 DNA sequence: TGTGCCTGGAGTGTAGGGGGACACGGTTCGGCAGATACGCAGTATTTT. It is translated as CAWSVGGHGSADTQYF.